One and the same sample provided the 22 T cell receptor beta chains below, sequenced in a study of cytomegalovirus exposure and HLA in healthy donors. The PCR ran on 60 Vbeta and 13 Jbeta primers. Libraries were prepared by immunoSEQ multiplex PCR; TCRdb keeps only in-frame clonotypes and omits some of them. This sample has 90,000 to 110,000 clones, with roughly 15% found just once. Material: PBMCs. All receptors come from a female donor in good health and CMV-seronegative.

In its sample, this clone was seen a few times. The gene calls are TRBV30 and TRBJ2-2; tentatively, D is TRBD1 (5 bases). Germline V gene lookup returns CDR1 GTSNPN and CDR2 SVGIG (reference sequence). Trimming took off 2 bases at V and 6 bases at J, with 25 bases between the two ends. The CDR3 has 18 residues. CDR3 amino acids: CAWSRTLRARAWAGELFF. CDR3 coding DNA: TGTGCCTGGAGTCGAACCCTACGGGCCAGGGCCTGGGCCGGGGAGCTGTTTTTT.

This clone came up a few times. The rearrangement links TRBV4-2 to TRBJ2-7, with D possibly TRBD2 on 6 matching bases. CDR3 length: 14 residues. The germline gives CDR1 LGHNA, CDR2 YNFKEQ. V lost 1 base and J 6 bases, leaving 13 bases between the germline ends. The CDR3 bases are TGTGCCAGCAGCCAAGCCGGGGGAGCCGGCGAGCAGTACTTC. Translation gives CASSQAGGAGEQYF.

The chain combines TRBV7-2 with TRBJ2-3; 8 bases fit TRBD2. The junction had 9 bases not matched to a gene; V was cut back by 1 base and J by 3 bases. The CDR3 is 17 residues long. Looked up from germline, CDR1 is SGHTA and CDR2 is FQGNSA. The CDR3 is CASSLGHRGGLTDTQYF. In DNA, the CDR3 is TGTGCCAGCAGCTTAGGGCACCGGGGGGGCCTGACAGATACGCAGTATTTT.

The sample holds a few counts of this clone. The chain couples TRBV9 to TRBJ1-4, with a weak D call TRBD1 (6 bases). V lost 0 bases and J lost 5, with 11 bases in between. This CDR3 comprises 15 residues. Germline CDR1 reads SGDLS; CDR2 reads YYNGEE. CDR3: CASSVVGAENEKLFF. The CDR3 region has the DNA TGTGCCAGCAGCGTAGTGGGGGCGGAAAATGAAAAACTGTTTTTT.

The chain is built from TRBV30 and TRBJ2-7; D is uncertain. The V end was cut by 2 bases, the J end by 6 bases, with 14 bases between. CDR1 is GTSNPN and CDR2 is SVGIG in the germline V gene (reference sequence). The length of the CDR3 is 13 residues. CDR3 protein: CAWSQAVVGEQYF. In DNA form, the CDR3 reads TGTGCCTGGAGTCAGGCCGTAGTAGGCGAGCAGTACTTC.

Only a few counts were recorded for this clone. This chain links TRBV5-4 with TRBJ2-5; D is unresolved. The CDR3 loop spans 14 amino acids. The germline V and J ends were trimmed by 1 base and 2 bases, with 9 bases remaining between them. Germline loops: CDR1 SGHNT, CDR2 YYREEE (reference sequence). Written as DNA, the CDR3 is TGTGCCAGCAGCTTGCGAAGCGCACAAGAGACCCAGTACTTC. Its protein is CASSLRSAQETQYF.

There are a few counts of this clone. The chain has TRBV7-2 and TRBJ1-2; the match to TRBD1 covers 7 bases. The V segment lost 7 bases and the J segment 0 bases; nucleotides outside the gene matches: 5. CDR3 size: 14 residues. Germline-derived CDR1 and CDR2 are SGHTA and FQGNSA. DNA for the CDR3: TGTGCCAGCAAACCGGGACAGCCTAACTATGGCTACACCTTC. This gives the protein CASKPGQPNYGYTF.

The V and J genes are TRBV6-5 and TRBJ2-3; 10 nucleotides match TRBD2. The germline CDR1 and CDR2 sequences are MNHEY and SVGAGI. This CDR3 has 15 residues. After removal of 5 bases from V and 3 bases from J, the junction contained 5 bases not matched to a gene. The CDR3 DNA follows: TGTGCCAGCAGTCCAATAGCGGGAGGAACAGATACGCAGTATTTT. Its translation is CASSPIAGGTDTQYF.

This rearrangement joins TRBV7-6 to TRBJ2-5; no reliable D call. Trimming shortened V by 3 bases and J by 2 bases, and 7 bases separated the two germline ends. The CDR3 consists of 13 residues. Germline loops: CDR1 SGHVS, CDR2 FNYEAQ. The CDR3, as DNA: TGTGCCAGCAGCTTCGAGCGACAAGAGACCCAGTACTTC. This gives the protein CASSFERQETQYF.

J is TRBJ1-5 and V is TRBV6-6, with D perhaps matching TRBD1 (6 bases). Germline V CDR1 and CDR2: MNHNY, SVGAGI (reference sequence). This CDR3 is 14 amino acids long. V was pared by 6 bases and J by 4 bases, with 13 bases between. The CDR3 region has the DNA TGTGCCAGCAGCCCGGTGGACAGTAATCAGCCCCAGCATTTT. Protein product: CASSPVDSNQPQHF.

This sequence joins TRBV7-9 and TRBJ1-2; 7 bases line up with TRBD1. The V gene end was trimmed by 5 bases and the J gene end by 3 bases; junction bases not matched to a gene: 3. The length of the CDR3 is 13 residues. Looked up from germline, CDR1 is SEHNR and CDR2 is FQNEAQ (reference sequence). CDR3 sequence reads: CASSQGQYYGYTF. The CDR3 nucleotides are TGTGCCAGCAGCCAGGGACAGTACTATGGCTACACCTTC.

In its sample, this clone was seen a few times. The J gene is TRBJ2-5, the V gene TRBV29-1; tentatively, D is TRBD1 (5 bases). V was clipped by 5 bases and J by 9 bases, with 13 bases between them. This CDR3 has 11 residues. CDR1 and CDR2 (germline): SQVTM, ANQGSEA. The CDR3 nucleotides are TGCAGCGTTATCGGCTCAGGGCCCCAGTACTTC. This translates into CSVIGSGPQYF.

The genes are TRBV6-1 and TRBJ2-7; 7 bases agree with TRBD1. V gave up 1 base and J gave up 2 bases; unmatched junction bases: 5. The CDR3 runs 15 residues. Germline CDR1 is MNHNS and CDR2 is SASEGT. The CDR3 nucleotides read TGTGCCAGCAGTGAAGGGACAGGCACCACCTACGAGCAGTACTTC. Its protein product is CASSEGTGTTYEQYF.

A few counts support this clone. This chain connects TRBV19 to TRBJ2-3, with 15 bases fitting TRBD2. The CDR3 is 19 amino acids. After removal of 5 bases from V and 0 bases from J, the junction contained 9 bases not matched to a gene. CDR1 and CDR2 from the germline V gene are LNHDA and SQIVND (reference sequence). CDR3 amino acids: CASSGGLAGGHPSTDTQYF. The DNA of the CDR3 is TGTGCCAGTAGTGGGGGACTAGCGGGGGGCCATCCTAGCACAGATACGCAGTATTTT.

The chain employs TRBV7-9 and TRBJ2-7, with 12 bases aligning to TRBD2. CDR1 and CDR2 (germline): SEHNR, FQNEAQ (reference sequence). V dropped 1 base and J dropped 4; count of bases not matched to a gene: 2. This CDR3 has 15 amino acids. CDR3 sequence (DNA): TGTGCCAGCAGCTTAGGACTAGCGGGAGTTTACGAGCAGTACTTC. This gives the protein CASSLGLAGVYEQYF.

The gene calls are TRBV30 and TRBJ2-7, with 9 positions matching TRBD1. CDR1 and CDR2 (germline): GTSNPN, SVGIG (reference sequence). The V and J ends lost 1 base and 5 bases, in that order; junction bases with no gene match: 6. The CDR3 runs to 14 residues. CDR3 nucleotides: TGTGCCTGGAGTGGCGGGACAGGGTCCGACGAGCAGTACTTC. As protein: CAWSGGTGSDEQYF.

This chain uses TRBV30 with TRBJ1-4; the match to TRBD1 covers 7 bases. J gave up 7 bases and V 2 bases, and 10 bases lay outside the gene matches. Germline CDR1 GTSNPN, CDR2 SVGIG (reference sequence). The CDR3 is made up of 15 amino acids. The CDR3 nucleotides are TGTGCCTGGAGTCCAAGGGACAGTTGGGGTGAAAAACTGTTTTTT. Protein product: CAWSPRDSWGEKLFF. The variable domain in full, completed from reference TRBV30 and TRBJ1-4, reads SQTIHQWPATLVQPVGSPLSLECTVEGTSNPNLYWYRQAAGRGLQLLFYSVGIGQISSEVPQNLSASRPQDRQFILSSKKLLLSDSGFYLCAWSPRDSWGEKLFFGSGTQLSVL.

The chain uses TRBV9 and TRBJ1-1; 9 bases are a match to TRBD1. CDR1 SGDLS and CDR2 YYNGEE come from the germline V gene. The CDR3 runs 14 residues. Losses at the gene ends were 3 bases for V and 9 bases for J; bases not matched to a gene: 9. For the CDR3, the DNA is TGTGCCAGCAGCGCCGCCGGGACAGGGTATCAAGCTTTCTTT. Its protein is CASSAAGTGYQAFF.

The genes are TRBV19 and TRBJ1-5, with a tentative D call TRBD1 (6 bases). This CDR3 has 14 amino acids. In germline, CDR1 is LNHDA, CDR2 SQIVND (reference sequence). V gave up 6 bases and J gave up 1 base, with 10 bases separating them. CDR3 in amino acids: CASRLQGSNQPQHF. In DNA form, the CDR3 reads TGTGCCAGTAGATTACAGGGAAGCAATCAGCCCCAGCATTTT.

The chain links TRBV28 to TRBJ1-2, with D tentatively TRBD1 (6 bases). The CDR3 runs 15 residues. CDR1 and CDR2 from the germline V gene are MDHEN and SYDVKM. V was cut by 8 bases and J by 4 bases, with 20 bases left in between. The CDR3 nucleotides read TGTGCCAGCCATAGTCCCGCCCAAGGGGGCTATGGCTACACCTTC. The encoded protein is CASHSPAQGGYGYTF.

The table lists this clone with a few counts. This chain links TRBV14 with TRBJ2-3; D gene unclear. CDR1 is SGHDN, CDR2 FVKESK, per germline. The CDR3 consists of 14 residues. V lost 5 bases and J 5 bases, leaving 14 bases between the germline ends. The DNA for the CDR3 is TGTGCCAGCAGCTTAAGAGAGGTGATAGATACGCAGTATTTT. Its translation: CASSLREVIDTQYF.

The V gene is TRBV5-4, the J gene TRBJ2-4; maybe TRBD1 (7 bases). CDR3 length: 15 residues. The germline gives CDR1 SGHNT, CDR2 YYREEE (reference sequence). Between the trimmed V and J ends, which lost 4 bases and 10 bases, there was a span of 21 bases. The CDR3 DNA follows: TGTGCCAGCAGCCACAGGGGTTGGGGGGATAAAATTCAGTACTTC. It specifies CASSHRGWGDKIQYF.